This T cell receptor beta chain emerged from a study of blood T cell repertoires in COVID-19. Study context: There were acute and convalescent COVID-19 samples, and they came from the United States, Italy and Spain. Sources were T cells, B-cell-depleted T cells, or PBMCs; the material itself was cDNA or gDNA.

Per the authors' pipeline: Reference gene primer amplification in the assay estimated nucleated cell counts. The assay was immunoSEQ multiplex PCR, and TCRdb's table has in-frame clones only and misses some. Clone size and V and J calls were adopted from that table, with D and trimming inferred from the DNA. The sample includes under 150,000 clones, about four fifths of them seen just once. Germline CDR1 is SGHNT and CDR2 is YYREEE (reference sequence). The CDR3 sequence is 14 residues long. J lost 3 bases, V lost 6 bases, and 9 bases had no gene match. The rearrangement joins TRBV5-4 to TRBJ2-7; TRBD1 matches at 7 bases. This clonotype originated in a woman in her forties with acute or convalescent COVID-19. The sample comprised peripheral blood. DNA of the CDR3: TGTGCCAGCAACCAAGGGGGCGGTTACTACGAGCAGTACTTC. Protein sequence: CASNQGGGYYEQYF.